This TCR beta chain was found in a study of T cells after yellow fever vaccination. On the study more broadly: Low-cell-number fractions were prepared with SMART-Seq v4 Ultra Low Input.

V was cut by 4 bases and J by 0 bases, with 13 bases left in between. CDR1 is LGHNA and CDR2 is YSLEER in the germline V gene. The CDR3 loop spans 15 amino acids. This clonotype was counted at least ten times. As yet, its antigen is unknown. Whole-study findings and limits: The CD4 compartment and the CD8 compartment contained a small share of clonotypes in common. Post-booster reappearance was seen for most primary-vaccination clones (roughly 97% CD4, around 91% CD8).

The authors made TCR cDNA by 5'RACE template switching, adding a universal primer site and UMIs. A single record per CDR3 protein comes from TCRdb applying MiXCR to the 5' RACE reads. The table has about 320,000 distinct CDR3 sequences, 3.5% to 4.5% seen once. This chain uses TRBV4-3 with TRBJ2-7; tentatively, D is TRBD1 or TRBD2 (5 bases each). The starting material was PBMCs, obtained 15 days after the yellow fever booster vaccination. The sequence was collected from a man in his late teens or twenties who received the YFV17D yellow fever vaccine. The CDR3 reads CASSRRGAVSYEQYF. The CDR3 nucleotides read TGCGCCAGCAGCCGCCGAGGGGCGGTCTCCTACGAGCAGTACTTC.